This T cell receptor (beta chain) comes out of a study of shared clonotypes between healthy human individuals. This clone occurred many times. Germline assignment: CDR1 MRHNA and CDR2 SNTAGT. The CDR3 consists of 13 residues. V lost 3 bases to trimming and J lost 1 base, with 5 bases between them. TCRdb keeps only in-frame clones here, not all; method: immunoSEQ multiplex PCR. The sample gives 490,000 or so clones, roughly 85% of which show up once; roughly 12% is in the top ten. The TCR was taken from a woman aged 40 to 55 in good health. Some clones in this sample may be carry-over from other donors' samples. Source material: PBMCs. The chain employs TRBV6-4 and TRBJ2-3; D not certain. CDR3 sequence (DNA): TGTGCCAGCAGTGAACGGGGCACAGATACGCAGTATTTT. This translates into CASSERGTDTQYF.